What follows are 4 T cell receptor beta chains derived from one specimen sequenced in a study of blood T cells in healthy people across ages. Next came a second PCR, run for about 6 to 11 cycles, which used a sample-barcoded 5' primer along with a J-beta primer mix. TCRdb re-derived calls from the 5' RACE reads in MiXCR, one entry per CDR3 protein. This table holds some 1.8 million distinct CDR3 sequences, more than 35% found once. Sequencing used blood. All receptors come from a human donor in good health.

This clonotype was seen only a few times. The J gene is TRBJ2-1, the V gene TRBV20-1; TRBD2 matches 9 bases. The J call is doubtful: the DNA matches TRBJ2-7 better. This CDR3 contains 17 residues. Germline V gene data show CDR1 as DFQATT and CDR2 as SNEGSKA (reference sequence). The CDR3 nucleotides are TGCAGTGCTAGAGACCCAAGAGGGGCTAGCGGGGTAAACGAGCAGTACTTC. It specifies CSARDPRGASGVNEQYF.

This clonotype was counted many times. CDR3 DNA: TGTGCCAGCAGTGCCGGGGGTGTACATGGCTACACCTTC. It codes for CASSAGGVHGYTF. The chain has TRBV6-5 and TRBJ1-2, with a weak D call TRBD1 (5 bases). V dropped 5 bases and J dropped 6 bases, with 13 bases sitting between them. CDR1 is MNHEY, CDR2 SVGAGI, per germline. CDR3 length equals 13 residues.

Only a few counts were recorded for this clonotype. V usage is TRBV15 and J usage is TRBJ2-1; 7 bases fit TRBD1. Germline CDR1 and CDR2: LNHNV and YYDKDF (reference sequence). The CDR3 is 13 amino acids. V lost 6 bases to trimming and J lost 5 bases; unmatched junction nucleotides: 4. The CDR3 bases are TGTGCCACCAGAGAGGGGGCCAACAATGAGCAGTTCTTC. The encoded protein is CATREGANNEQFF.

This clonotype was observed a few times. The chain uses TRBV5-1 and TRBJ2-7; 8 bases line up with TRBD1. The CDR3 loop spans 15 amino acids. Trimming at V came to 7 bases and at J to 3 bases, leaving 12 bases not matched to a gene. Germline V CDR1 and CDR2: SGHRS, YFSETQ. CDR3 region: CASRPAAGGSYEQYF. The DNA for the CDR3 is TGCGCCAGCCGGCCCGCCGCAGGGGGCAGCTACGAGCAGTACTTC. The whole variable domain, filled in from reference TRBV5-1 and TRBJ2-7, reads KAGVTQTPRYLIKTRGQQVTLSCSPISGHRSVSWYQQTPGQGLQFLFEYFSETQRNKGNFPGRFSGRQFSNSRSEMNVSTLELGDSALYLCASRPAAGGSYEQYFGPGTRLTVT.